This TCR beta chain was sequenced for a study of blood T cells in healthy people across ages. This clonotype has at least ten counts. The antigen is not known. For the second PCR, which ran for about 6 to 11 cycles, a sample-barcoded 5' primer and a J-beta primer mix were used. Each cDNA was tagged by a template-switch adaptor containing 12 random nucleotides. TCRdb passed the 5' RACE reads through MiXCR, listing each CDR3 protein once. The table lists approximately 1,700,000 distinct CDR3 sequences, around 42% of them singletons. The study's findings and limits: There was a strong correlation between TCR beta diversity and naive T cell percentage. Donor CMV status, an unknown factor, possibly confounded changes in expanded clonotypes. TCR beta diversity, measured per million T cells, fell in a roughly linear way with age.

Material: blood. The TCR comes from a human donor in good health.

The CDR3 region has the DNA TGTGCCAGCACCAAGGACGGGACAGCCTACGAGCAGTACTTC. This translates into CASTKDGTAYEQYF. V usage is TRBV6-5 and J usage is TRBJ2-7; TRBD1 matches 7 bases. The CDR3 is 14 residues long. The trim removed 7 bases at V and 2 bases at J, leaving 8 bases unmatched. Germline V gives CDR1 MNHEY, CDR2 SVGAGI.